Described below is a single T cell receptor (beta chain) sequence and its context. Libraries were prepared by immunoSEQ multiplex PCR; TCRdb keeps only in-frame clonotypes and omits some of them. The sample records more than 80,000 clones, under 90% being singletons. This sample was included in a study of blood T cell repertoires in COVID-19. Across the whole study: Material from acute and convalescent COVID-19 was sourced from the United States, Italy and Spain. The cDNA or gDNA used as material had been derived from T cells, B-cell-depleted T cells, or PBMCs.

This clonotype originated in a human donor with active COVID-19. The donor label of this sample is uncertain. Material for sequencing was peripheral blood.

CDR3 DNA: TGTGCCAGCAGTTTCCGGGACAGAAGGTATGGCTACACCTTC. Its protein is CASSFRDRRYGYTF. The chain uses TRBV6-2 or TRBV6-3 and TRBJ1-2; TRBD1 agrees at 7 bases. Germline CDR1 reads MNHEY; CDR2 reads SVGEGT. J was trimmed by 5 bases and V by 4 bases; bases with no gene match: 7. The CDR3 runs to 14 residues.